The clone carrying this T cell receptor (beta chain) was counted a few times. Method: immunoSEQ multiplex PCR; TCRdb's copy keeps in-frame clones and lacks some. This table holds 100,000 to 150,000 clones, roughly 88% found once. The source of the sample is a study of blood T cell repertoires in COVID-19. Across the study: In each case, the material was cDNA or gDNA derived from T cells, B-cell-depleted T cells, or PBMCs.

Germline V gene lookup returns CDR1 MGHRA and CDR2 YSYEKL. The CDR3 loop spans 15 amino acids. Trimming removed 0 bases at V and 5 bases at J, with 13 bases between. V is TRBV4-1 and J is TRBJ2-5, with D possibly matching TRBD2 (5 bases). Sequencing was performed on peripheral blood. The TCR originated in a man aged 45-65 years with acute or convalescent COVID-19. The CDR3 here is CASSQEGRSGETQYF. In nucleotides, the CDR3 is TGCGCCAGCAGCCAAGAAGGAAGGAGCGGCGAGACCCAGTACTTC.